Sequencing of this T cell receptor beta chain was carried out in a study of T cell responses to AZD1222 COVID-19 vaccine. For this clone: What it recognizes is unknown.

Data came from immunoSEQ multiplex PCR; TCRdb stores just in-frame clones and leaves some out. The table lists about 150,000 clones, about 90% of them singletons. Findings of the study overall: White British donors predominated, females outnumbered males, and clonal diversity was possibly underestimated. Across the whole spike, CD4 TCRs peaked at regions 160-218 and 743-854. Breadth and depth of Spike-specific TCRs rose after two AZD1222 doses.

Germline CDR1 is SGHDT and CDR2 is YYEEEE. The CDR3 runs to 15 residues. V was pared by 0 bases and J by 2 bases, with 9 bases between. The sequencing used peripheral blood, collected 28 days after the second AZD1222 dose. The sequence derives from an adult who received the AZD1222 COVID-19 vaccine. V usage is TRBV5-6 and J usage is TRBJ1-3; D is perhaps TRBD1 (5 bases). The CDR3 loop reads CASSLVGDAGNTIYF. CDR3 nucleotide sequence: TGTGCCAGCAGCTTGGTAGGGGATGCTGGAAACACCATATATTTT.